The clone carrying this T cell receptor beta chain was counted between two and nine times. The data originate from a study of blood T cell repertoires in COVID-19. Study details: The analysed material was cDNA or gDNA that came from T cells, B-cell-depleted T cells, or PBMCs.

Authors' methods: Estimation of nucleated cell counts was performed using reference gene primer amplification. Data came from immunoSEQ multiplex PCR; TCRdb stores just in-frame clones and leaves some out. The V and J calls and the clone size are those of that table, but D and trimming were determined from the DNA. The sample records some 310,000 clones, roughly 84% being singletons. CDR3 length: 15 residues. Germline V CDR1 and CDR2: KGHDR, SFDVKD. V was shortened by 3 bases and J by 0 bases, with 8 bases between the two germline ends. The source material was peripheral blood. V usage is TRBV24-1 and J usage is TRBJ2-1; no clear D gene. This TCR derives from a man aged 50 to 59 with active or convalescent COVID-19. DNA for the CDR3: TGTGCCACCAGTGATGGGCTACCCTCCTACAATGAGCAGTTCTTC. Protein sequence: CATSDGLPSYNEQFF.